This is a list of T cell receptor beta chains from one sample in a study of blood T cell repertoires in COVID-19. The repertoire was sequenced with immunoSEQ multiplex PCR; TCRdb's copy has only in-frame clones and lacks some. The table records 50,000 to 75,000 clones, around 87% of them present only once. The sample taken for sequencing was peripheral blood. The receptor source for this set is a man in his sixties with acute or convalescent COVID-19. Both conserved end residues are part of each CDR3.

v_call	j_call	cdr3_aa
TRBV6-5	TRBJ1-1	CASTHPELGAEAFF
TRBV2	TRBJ2-7	CASSEKTGSGDEQYF
TRBV27	TRBJ2-2	CASSLAEYTGELFF
TRBV5-1	TRBJ1-1	CASSLATGGTTEAFF
TRBV5-6	TRBJ1-3	CASSLVTVANTIYF
TRBV6-6	TRBJ2-2	CASSPETSGAHGELFF
TRBV7-6	TRBJ1-6	CASSLAGTGGSPLHF
TRBV18	TRBJ2-7	CASSRTTSGVAYEQYF
TRBV5-6	TRBJ1-6	CASSPNRGYNSPLHF
TRBV7-2	TRBJ1-1	CASSHGRGQTEAFF
TRBV27	TRBJ1-1	CASSFFGGNAEAFF
TRBV28	TRBJ1-2	CASSLGQNYGYTF
TRBV4-1	TRBJ2-1	CASSQDQGQGNEQFF
TRBV5-6	TRBJ1-1	CASSLGLNTEAFF
TRBV5-5	TRBJ1-2	CASTLPQTPYGYTF
TRBV11-2	TRBJ2-7	CASSLEYTGNEQYF